The rows below give T cell receptor gamma chains drawn from one sample of a study of Vδ1+ human thymocytes. TCRdb redid the clone calls on the multiplex PCR reads with CATT. The sample consists of roughly 9,300 gamma-chain clones, roughly 50% of them appearing once. The sequenced material came from Vdelta1+ gamma-delta thymocytes from the thymus. These receptors all stem from a girl in the first two years of life who had congenital heart surgery. CDR3s include the opening cysteine and the closing phenylalanine or tryptophan. Size values are once, few and many counts, or a class for expanded clones, and some rows have none.

v_call: TRGV8
j_call: TRGJP2
clone_size: .
cdr3_nt: TGTGCCACCTGGGATATGGATGATTGGATCAAGACGTTT
cdr3_aa: CATWDMDDWIKTF

v_call: TRGV9
j_call: TRGJ1/TRGJ2
clone_size: few
cdr3_nt: TGTGCCTTGTGGGAGGTGCGATCCCTCGAGAATTATTATAAGAAACTCTTT
cdr3_aa: CALWEVRSLENYYKKLF

v_call: TRGV9
j_call: TRGJ1/TRGJ2
clone_size: .
cdr3_nt: TGTGCCTTGTGGGAGGTGGAGTACTATAAGAAACTCTTT
cdr3_aa: CALWEVEYYKKLF